This TCR beta chain was recovered during a study of T cells in Graves' hyperthyroidism and ophthalmopathy. The ends lost 3 bases at V and 7 bases at J; junction bases unmatched: 6. The CDR3 totals 14 residues. CDR1 LNHDA and CDR2 SQIVND come from the germline V gene (reference sequence). Regions amplified from RNA transcripts were the TCR beta CDR3 regions. Primed by the HTBI set, a first-round RT-PCR was run on the TCR CDR3. MiXCR, applied by TCRdb to the multiplex PCR reads, yields one record per CDR3 protein. The sample yields around 400,000 distinct CDR3 sequences, roughly 15% seen once. V is TRBV19 and J is TRBJ2-1, with 7 bases matching TRBD1. Sequencing was carried out using blood. This TCR was sampled from a woman in her sixties with Graves' ophthalmopathy. The CDR3 bases are TGTGCCAGTAGTATTGGCCCACAGGGGAATGAGCAGTTCTTC. Encoded protein: CASSIGPQGNEQFF.